The next 12 T cell receptor beta chains were all read from a single sample in a study of spatial heterogeneity in lung cancer. Time point: sample taken at primary tumor resection. The study sequenced unsorted whole RNA from tumor, nontumor lung or frozen PBMC. TCRdb re-called the 5' RACE reads with MiXCR, one entry per CDR3 protein. This table holds 24,000 or so distinct CDR3 sequences, 5.5% to 8.5% found once. The specimen was PBMCs, collected at surgery. The source is a male donor with early-stage non-small cell lung cancer.

By sample fraction, this clonotype is medium-sized. The chain uses TRBV5-1 and TRBJ2-2, with unresolved D. The V end lost 5 bases, the J end lost 4 bases, and 9 bases lay between the germline ends. Germline V gene sequence: CDR1 SGHRS, CDR2 YFSETQ. The CDR3 has 13 amino acids. The CDR3 region is CASRQPGTGELFF. The CDR3 bases are TGCGCCAGCAGGCAACCAGGCACCGGGGAGCTGTTTTTT. Using reference TRBV5-1 and TRBJ2-2 for the parts outside the CDR3, the full variable domain is KAGVTQTPRYLIKTRGQQVTLSCSPISGHRSVSWYQQTPGQGLQFLFEYFSETQRNKGNFPGRFSGRQFSNSRSEMNVSTLELGDSALYLCASRQPGTGELFFGEGSRLTVL.

In its sample, this clonotype was seen a few times. The V call is TRBV20-1, the J call TRBJ2-3; TRBD2 matches 9 bases. The CDR3 has 15 amino acids. From germline, CDR1 is DFQATT and CDR2 SNEGSKA (reference sequence). Here the CDR3 DNA reads TGCGGATCGGGGATGCGGGAGGGGGGCACAGATACGCAGTATTTT. It yields the protein CGSGMREGGTDTQYF.

This clonotype was recorded many times. The chain has TRBV6-6 and TRBJ1-2, with TRBD1 matching over 9 bases. Germline V gene sequence: CDR1 MNHNY, CDR2 SVGAGI (reference sequence). CDR3 length: 14 residues. Losses at the gene ends were 5 bases for V and 1 base for J; bases not matched to a gene: 2. The CDR3: CASSRGQGNYGYTF. CDR3 coding DNA: TGTGCCAGCAGTCGGGGACAGGGTAACTATGGCTACACCTTC.

This clonotype came up a few times. V gene TRBV7-9 combines with J gene TRBJ2-3; unclear D gene. Trimming left V 1 base short and J 4 bases short, with 6 bases between. Germline lookup yields CDR1 SEHNR and CDR2 FQNEAQ (reference sequence). The CDR3 is 13 residues long. The CDR3 loop reads CASSLVFADTQYF. As DNA, the CDR3 is TGTGCCAGCAGCTTAGTATTTGCAGATACGCAGTATTTT.

Many counts were recorded for this clonotype. V usage is TRBV10-3 and J usage is TRBJ2-6; D call uncertain. Germline CDR1 ENHRY, CDR2 SYGVKD. This CDR3 region has 13 residues. Trimming cost V 8 bases and J 0 bases, with 5 bases left between them. The CDR3 is CAIESSGANVLTF. The CDR3 DNA is TGTGCCATCGAGAGCTCTGGGGCCAACGTCCTGACTTTC.

This clonotype was observed many times. The gene calls are TRBV18 and TRBJ2-2; D is undetermined. Trimming took 3 bases from V and 2 from J, leaving 7 bases between them. The germline gives CDR1 KGHSH, CDR2 LQKENI. This CDR3 comprises 14 residues. The CDR3 protein is CASSPSQNTGELFF. The DNA of the CDR3 is TGTGCCAGCTCACCTTCACAAAACACCGGGGAGCTGTTTTTT.

There are a few counts of this clonotype. The rearrangement uses TRBV24-1 and TRBJ2-4; D ambiguous. The germline V and J ends were trimmed by 0 bases and 0 bases, with 8 bases remaining between them. The CDR3 has 16 residues. Germline assignment: CDR1 KGHDR and CDR2 SFDVKD. The CDR3 region has the DNA TGTGCCACCAGTGATTTGGGTCAGATAGCCAAAAACATTCAGTACTTC. It specifies CATSDLGQIAKNIQYF.

V is TRBV29-1 and J is TRBJ2-5; TRBD2 might be the D (6 bases). This CDR3 has 14 amino acids. With 7 bases removed from V and 2 bases from J, the gap between germline ends came to 17 bases. CDR1 and CDR2 (germline): SQVTM, ANQGSEA. The CDR3: CSGSRDLTQETQYF. DNA for the CDR3: TGCAGCGGTAGCCGGGACTTAACACAAGAGACCCAGTACTTC.

This clonotype was observed a few times. The chain joins TRBV4-1 to TRBJ2-3; TRBD1 aligns across 9 bases. Per germline, CDR1 MGHRA and CDR2 YSYEKL. The CDR3 totals 17 residues. V dropped 4 bases and J dropped 0; count of bases not matched to a gene: 8. The CDR3 sequence: CASSRGQGESSTDTQYF. CDR3 nucleotides: TGCGCCAGCAGCCGGGGACAGGGAGAATCTAGCACAGATACGCAGTATTTT.

V is TRBV20-1 and J is TRBJ2-7; 13 bases align to TRBD2. The CDR3 is made up of 14 amino acids. Germline V lookup: CDR1 DFQATT, CDR2 SNEGSKA (reference sequence). V lost 5 bases and J lost 5; bases outside the gene matches: 6. The CDR3 sequence: CSAAGGLAGDEQYF. CDR3 nucleotides: TGCAGTGCTGCGGGAGGACTAGCGGGAGACGAGCAGTACTTC.

This clonotype was recorded at least ten times. The chain recombines TRBV7-2 with TRBJ2-3; TRBD2 matches 7 bases. The CDR3 sequence is 16 residues long. The ends lost 3 bases at V and 0 bases at J; junction bases unmatched: 6. Per germline, CDR1 SGHTA and CDR2 FQGNSA. CDR3 sequence (DNA): TGTGCCAGCAGCTTGAGTATGGGAGGGAGCACAGATACGCAGTATTTT. Protein product: CASSLSMGGSTDTQYF.

This chain links TRBV5-6 with TRBJ1-3; a weak D match, TRBD1 (5 bases). This CDR3 contains 14 residues. V gave up 5 bases and J gave up 4 bases, with 13 bases separating them. The germline gives CDR1 SGHDT, CDR2 YYEEEE. In DNA form, the CDR3 reads TGTGCCAGCAGGGATGCGACAGCAGGAAACACCATATATTTT. Translated: CASRDATAGNTIYF.